This TCR beta chain was obtained from a study of OX40 agonist ivuxolimab in advanced cancers. Enrollment shut out patients with autoimmune disease history or systemic immunosuppression. The sampling schedule covered blood at baseline, cycle 4 day 1, and cycle 7 day 1. Repertoires were generated with immunoSEQ multiplex PCR, while TCRdb's copy carries only in-frame clones and drops some. The sample includes 60,000 to 75,000 clones, around 90% of them seen just once. From germline, CDR1 is SGHRS and CDR2 YFSETQ. J lost 1 base, V lost 4 bases, and 11 bases had no gene match. The CDR3 is 16 residues long. About this clone: The target antigen is unknown.

Study-level results: Both blood CD4+ and CD8+ T cells showed clonal growth by week 6 at 0.1 to 3.0 mg/kg.

This receptor was obtained from an adult with an advanced solid tumor such as melanoma, head and neck, liver or kidney cancer. The rearrangement uses TRBV5-1 and TRBJ2-7; TRBD1 agrees at 7 bases. This specimen was CD4+ or CD8+ T cells sorted from blood, taken in a trial of the OX40 agonist ivuxolimab. The CDR3 DNA reads as TGCGCCAGCAGCACGACAGGGTTTGTCGGTTCCTACGAGCAGTACTTC. Amino acids: CASSTTGFVGSYEQYF. Using reference TRBV5-1 and TRBJ2-7 for the parts outside the CDR3, the full variable domain is KAGVTQTPRYLIKTRGQQVTLSCSPISGHRSVSWYQQTPGQGLQFLFEYFSETQRNKGNFPGRFSGRQFSNSRSEMNVSTLELGDSALYLCASSTTGFVGSYEQYFGPGTRLTVT.